These 23 T cell receptor beta chains were sequenced from one sample in a study of blood T cell dynamics during melanoma immunotherapy. Clones were read by immunoSEQ multiplex PCR, and TCRdb kept only the in-frame ones, dropping some. Among about 12,000 clones listed, around 87% were seen once. Time point meaning: week 3, after first cycle of checkpoint inhibitor. The starting material was blood, obtained from a patient treated with checkpoint blockade. All receptors derive from a human donor with melanoma.

The chain employs TRBV14 and TRBJ1-2; D uncertain. CDR3 length: 14 residues. Trimming removed 0 bases from V and 4 bases from J, with 9 bases in between. The germline CDR1 and CDR2 sequences are SGHDN and FVKESK. This CDR3 is CASSQDMTGYGYTF. For the CDR3, the DNA is TGTGCCAGCAGCCAAGATATGACGGGCTATGGCTACACCTTC. Supplemented by reference TRBV14 and TRBJ1-2, the full variable domain reads EAGVTQFPSHSVIEKGQTVTLRCDPISGHDNLYWYRRVMGKEIKFLLHFVKESKQDESGMPNNRFLAERTGGTYSTLKVQPAELEDSGVYFCASSQDMTGYGYTFGSGTRLTVV.

The chain has TRBV9 and TRBJ1-1; D is ambiguous. The CDR3 is 13 residues long. From germline, CDR1 is SGDLS and CDR2 YYNGEE. Trimming removed 4 bases from V and 0 bases from J, with 7 bases in between. The CDR3 DNA reads as TGTGCCAGCAGCTCCGAAATGAACACTGAAGCTTTCTTT. It is translated as CASSSEMNTEAFF.

The rearrangement joins TRBV5-1 to TRBJ2-6; D is ambiguous. Germline V CDR1 and CDR2: SGHRS, YFSETQ. V was trimmed by 0 bases and J by 0 bases, leaving 7 bases between them. The CDR3 loop spans 16 amino acids. CDR3 loop: CASSLAPGSGANVLTF. CDR3 DNA sequence: TGCGCCAGCAGCTTGGCCCCGGGCTCTGGGGCCAACGTCCTGACTTTC.

The chain joins TRBV7-9 to TRBJ2-3; possible D gene TRBD2, 5 bases. CDR1 and CDR2 from the germline V gene are SEHNR and FQNEAQ (reference sequence). The CDR3 runs to 14 residues. V was trimmed by 4 bases and J by 3 bases, leaving 11 bases between them. The CDR3, as DNA: TGTGCCAGCAGCTCGGACTTCCAGACAGATACGCAGTATTTT. Residues: CASSSDFQTDTQYF.

CDR3 coding DNA: TGTGCCAGCAGCCCCCGACTAGCGGCCGAGCAGTACTTC. This gives the protein CASSPRLAAEQYF. The rearrangement joins TRBV9 to TRBJ2-7; 9 nucleotides match TRBD2. The germline V gene has CDR1 SGDLS and CDR2 YYNGEE. V lost 4 bases to trimming and J lost 6 bases; unmatched junction nucleotides: 5. The CDR3 length is 13 residues.

The chain employs TRBV10-3 and TRBJ2-3; D gene ambiguous. Germline-derived CDR1 and CDR2 are ENHRY and SYGVKD. Trimming removed 0 bases from V and 0 bases from J, with 10 bases in between. The CDR3 contains 16 residues. CDR3: CAISESITPSTDTQYF. In DNA, the CDR3 is TGTGCCATCAGTGAGTCAATAACACCTAGCACAGATACGCAGTATTTT.

The chain employs TRBV7-9 and TRBJ2-7; 14 bases are a match to TRBD2. V was clipped by 5 bases and J by 4 bases; unmatched bases: 16. The CDR3 contains 19 residues. Germline V gene sequence: CDR1 SEHNR, CDR2 FQNEAQ (reference sequence). CDR3 protein: CASSPTGGLAGARRYEQYF. The DNA of the CDR3 is TGTGCCAGCAGCCCTACTGGGGGACTAGCGGGGGCCCGAAGATACGAGCAGTACTTC.

This chain links TRBV6-5 with TRBJ2-7; TRBD1 matches 7 bases. Germline V gives CDR1 MNHEY, CDR2 SVGAGI. The length of the CDR3 is 15 residues. V shed 2 bases and J 2 bases; nucleotides not matched to a gene: 6. CDR3: CASSYTVGQAYEQYF. The CDR3 DNA reads TGTGCCAGCAGTTACACAGTAGGACAGGCCTACGAGCAGTACTTC.

This clone was counted once. V and J are TRBV19 and TRBJ1-4; no reliable D call. Per the germline V gene, CDR1 is LNHDA and CDR2 is SQIVND (reference sequence). V lost 10 bases to trimming and J lost 5 bases, with 14 bases between them. The CDR3 length is 13 residues. The CDR3, as DNA: TGTGCCACAGAACGGGCGCCAAATGAAAAACTGTTTTTT. Translation gives CATERAPNEKLFF.

The chain joins TRBV10-3 to TRBJ1-2; D is perhaps TRBD1 (6 bases). V lost 2 bases to trimming and J lost 4 bases, with 11 bases between them. The CDR3 loop spans 14 amino acids. In germline, CDR1 is ENHRY, CDR2 SYGVKD. CDR3 coding DNA: TGTGCCATCAGTGAGGGACAGACTACCTATGGCTACACCTTC. It codes for CAISEGQTTYGYTF.

V is TRBV18 and J is TRBJ2-2; the D gene is possibly TRBD1 (5 bases). The ends were cut back, 1 base at V and 3 bases at J, with 6 bases in the middle. This CDR3 comprises 14 residues. Germline V gene lookup returns CDR1 KGHSH and CDR2 LQKENI. The CDR3 DNA sequence: TGTGCCAGCTCACCACTGACAGACACCGGGGAGCTGTTTTTT. Its protein product is CASSPLTDTGELFF.

This chain links TRBV14 with TRBJ2-1; tentative D call: TRBD1 (5 bases). There are 13 residues in the CDR3. Germline V gene lookup returns CDR1 SGHDN and CDR2 FVKESK. Trimming cost V 2 bases and J 4 bases, with 6 bases left between them. CDR3 DNA sequence: TGTGCCAGCAGCCAACAGGGTTACAATGAGCAGTTCTTC. As protein: CASSQQGYNEQFF.

The genes are TRBV5-4 and TRBJ2-7, with 7 bases aligning to TRBD2. This CDR3 region has 17 residues. CDR1 and CDR2 (germline): SGHNT, YYREEE (reference sequence). The V gene end was trimmed by 1 base and the J gene end by 2 bases; junction bases not matched to a gene: 12. In nucleotides, the CDR3 is TGTGCCAGCAGCTTGTGGGGGGGTGGGCTAGCGGCCTACGAGCAGTACTTC. It yields the protein CASSLWGGGLAAYEQYF.

The gene calls are TRBV4-2 and TRBJ1-2; D possibly corresponds to TRBD1 (5 bases). With 4 bases removed from V and 2 bases from J, the gap between germline ends came to 14 bases. CDR3 length equals 15 residues. Germline V gene data show CDR1 as LGHNA and CDR2 as YNFKEQ. The DNA of the CDR3 is TGTGCCAGCAGCCGAGGGACGGAAACGAACTATGGCTACACCTTC. Translation gives CASSRGTETNYGYTF.

This clone has only one observation. V and J are TRBV30 and TRBJ2-1; 13 bases agree with TRBD2. The trim removed 8 bases at V and 9 bases at J, leaving 10 bases unmatched. This CDR3 is 14 amino acids long. The germline gives CDR1 GTSNPN, CDR2 SVGIG (reference sequence). The CDR3 sequence is CAAAGLAGISEQFF. CDR3 bases: TGTGCCGCCGCGGGACTAGCGGGAATTAGTGAGCAGTTCTTC.

This clone was detected once. The rearrangement links TRBV2 to TRBJ1-5, with no clear D. V dropped 4 bases and J dropped 2 bases, with 9 bases sitting between them. Germline values: CDR1 SNHLY, CDR2 FYNNEI. This CDR3 comprises 14 residues. The CDR3 sequence is CASSAARGNQPQHF. The CDR3 coding sequence is TGTGCCAGCAGTGCGGCAAGGGGCAATCAGCCCCAGCATTTT. Full variable domain (remainder filled in from reference TRBV2 and TRBJ1-5): EPEVTQTPSHQVTQMGQEVILRCVPISNHLYFYWYRQILGQKVEFLVSFYNNEISEKSEIFDDQFSVERPDGSNFTLKIRSTKLEDSAMYFCASSAARGNQPQHFGDGTRLSIL.

The chain links TRBV15 to TRBJ1-4, with unresolved D. CDR1 LNHNV and CDR2 YYDKDF come from the germline V gene (reference sequence). The germline V and J ends were trimmed by 3 bases and 4 bases, with 21 bases remaining between them. This CDR3 is built from 18 residues. CDR3 amino acids: CATSREGRLILNNEKLFF. The CDR3 DNA follows: TGTGCCACCAGCAGGGAAGGACGTCTGATCTTGAATAATGAAAAACTGTTTTTT.

CDR3 nucleotide sequence: TGTGCCAGCAGCTTAGAGGGGACTAGCGGGAGGTATTACAATGAGCAGTTCTTC. Residues: CASSLEGTSGRYYNEQFF. This chain links TRBV7-2 with TRBJ2-1; 15 nucleotides agree with TRBD2. V gave up 1 base and J gave up 4 bases; unmatched junction bases: 5. The CDR3 runs 18 residues. The germline V gene has CDR1 SGHTA and CDR2 FQGNSA.

The V call is TRBV27, the J call TRBJ2-3; the D gene is possibly TRBD2 (5 bases). V was clipped by 8 bases and J by 3 bases, with 15 bases between them. The CDR3 covers 14 residues. Germline loops: CDR1 MNHEY, CDR2 SMNVEV (reference sequence). CDR3 in amino acids: CASGSVGVTDTQYF. The CDR3 DNA follows: TGTGCCAGCGGTAGCGTTGGGGTTACAGATACGCAGTATTTT.

The chain is built from TRBV19 and TRBJ2-3; D could derive from TRBD1 or TRBD2 (6 bases each). The CDR3 has 13 residues. Trimming shortened V by 3 bases and J by 6 bases, and 10 bases separated the two germline ends. Germline V CDR1 and CDR2: LNHDA, SQIVND (reference sequence). CDR3 in DNA: TGTGCCAGTAGTATCAGGAGGGGGGATACGCAGTATTTT. It specifies CASSIRRGDTQYF. Full variable domain (missing parts from reference TRBV19 and TRBJ2-3): DGGITQSPKYLFRKEGQNVTLSCEQNLNHDAMYWYRQDPGQGLRLIYYSQIVNDFQKGDIAEGYSVSREKKESFPLTVTSAQKNPTAFYLCASSIRRGDTQYFGPGTRLTVL.

V gene TRBV6-5 combines with J gene TRBJ2-3; D unresolved. The germline CDR1 and CDR2 sequences are MNHEY and SVGAGI. CDR3 size: 13 residues. Trimming took 5 bases from V and 8 from J, leaving 14 bases between them. The DNA of the CDR3 is TGTGCCAGCAGTGAAAACCCCCGCCGTACGCAGTATTTT. It encodes CASSENPRRTQYF.

The chain has TRBV5-5 and TRBJ2-3; 7 nucleotides align to TRBD1. After removal of 4 bases from V and 10 bases from J, the junction contained 12 bases not matched to a gene. This CDR3 comprises 14 residues. Looked up from germline, CDR1 is SGHKS and CDR2 is YYEKEE (reference sequence). CDR3 amino acids: CASSDIFHRGPQYF. The DNA for the CDR3 is TGTGCCAGCAGCGACATATTTCACAGGGGACCGCAGTATTTT.

This chain connects TRBV28 to TRBJ1-5, with 9 bases aligning to TRBD1. This CDR3 region has 16 residues. Germline V gene sequence: CDR1 MDHEN, CDR2 SYDVKM. The V segment lost 7 bases and the J segment 6 bases; nucleotides outside the gene matches: 13. The CDR3 protein is CASKDRGFRLGQPQHF. As DNA, the CDR3 is TGTGCCAGCAAGGACAGGGGTTTCCGTTTAGGTCAGCCCCAGCATTTT.